Below are 17 T cell receptor beta chains sequenced from a single sample in a study of blood T cell repertoires in COVID-19. The protocol was immunoSEQ multiplex PCR, while the TCRdb copy is restricted to in-frame clones and leaves out a portion. Of over 150,000 clones listed, 75% to 85% are singletons. Specimen: PBMCs or T cells enriched from blood (not recorded which). These receptors were taken from a man aged 35-49 years who had recovered from COVID-19.

V is TRBV4-3 and J is TRBJ1-2; TRBD1 is a possible D gene (5 bases). From germline, CDR1 is LGHNA and CDR2 YSLEER. The CDR3 extends over 15 amino acids. V lost 1 base and J 5 bases, leaving 14 bases between the germline ends. CDR3 amino acids: CASSQGTGEVYGYTF. The CDR3 DNA is TGCGCCAGCAGCCAAGGGACGGGGGAAGTGTATGGCTACACCTTC.

The V call is TRBV5-1, the J call TRBJ2-2, with a tentative D call TRBD1 (5 bases). From germline, CDR1 is SGHRS and CDR2 YFSETQ. The V and J ends lost 4 bases and 7 bases respectively, with 11 bases between them. This CDR3 is 13 amino acids long. The DNA of the CDR3 is TGCGCCAGCAGCATCTCAGGGCACGGGGAGCTGTTTTTT. Amino acids: CASSISGHGELFF. Variable domain in full (rest from reference TRBV5-1 and TRBJ2-2): KAGVTQTPRYLIKTRGQQVTLSCSPISGHRSVSWYQQTPGQGLQFLFEYFSETQRNKGNFPGRFSGRQFSNSRSEMNVSTLELGDSALYLCASSISGHGELFFGEGSRLTVL.

The chain combines TRBV28 with TRBJ1-2; TRBD1 might be the D (6 bases). The CDR3 sequence is 13 residues long. Germline CDR1 MDHEN, CDR2 SYDVKM. V was clipped by 2 bases and J by 6 bases, with 10 bases between them. This CDR3 reads CASSLQGTHGYTF. The CDR3 bases are TGTGCCAGCAGTTTACAGGGGACCCATGGCTACACCTTC.

The chain employs TRBV10-3 and TRBJ1-2; weak D call: TRBD1 (6 bases). With 5 bases removed from V and 4 bases from J, the gap between germline ends came to 11 bases. The CDR3 contains 13 residues. The germline gives CDR1 ENHRY, CDR2 SYGVKD. In nucleotides, the CDR3 is TGTGCCATCAGTTCCGGGACAACCTATGGCTACACCTTC. Its translation is CAISSGTTYGYTF.

The rearrangement links TRBV5-1 to TRBJ2-5, with 7 bases that match TRBD1. Germline-derived CDR1 and CDR2 are SGHRS and YFSETQ. V dropped 1 base and J dropped 6; count of bases not matched to a gene: 6. The CDR3 is 14 amino acids. Written as DNA, the CDR3 is TGCGCCAGCAGCTTGATCCAGGGGGTGAAGACCCAGTACTTC. Protein sequence: CASSLIQGVKTQYF.

The chain links TRBV5-1 to TRBJ2-3; 13 bases are a match to TRBD2. The CDR3 is made up of 17 amino acids. Per the germline V gene, CDR1 is SGHRS and CDR2 is YFSETQ. After removal of 4 bases from V and 3 bases from J, the junction contained 8 bases not matched to a gene. CDR3 loop: CASSLGTSGMGTDTQYF. In DNA form, the CDR3 reads TGCGCCAGCAGCCTAGGGACTAGCGGGATGGGAACAGATACGCAGTATTTT.

The rearrangement links TRBV4-2 to TRBJ1-2; TRBD1 agrees at 7 bases. Trimming took 0 bases from V and 6 from J; bases not matched to a gene: 4. Germline assignment: CDR1 LGHNA and CDR2 YNFKEQ. The CDR3 sequence is 14 residues long. The CDR3 DNA reads TGTGCCAGCAGCCAAGATTCGGACAGGAATGGCTACACCTTC. This sequence encodes CASSQDSDRNGYTF.

The CDR3, as DNA: TGTGCCAGCAGTTTATCGTCAGGGGCTTTAAACACCATATATTTT. Its translation: CASSLSSGALNTIYF. The rearrangement joins TRBV28 to TRBJ1-3; a possible D gene is TRBD1 (6 bases). CDR1 and CDR2 from the germline V gene are MDHEN and SYDVKM. This CDR3 has 15 residues. The ends were cut back, 1 base at V and 6 bases at J, with 13 bases in the middle. Full variable domain (outside the CDR3, taken from reference TRBV28 and TRBJ1-3): DVKVTQSSRYLVKRTGEKVFLECVQDMDHENMFWYRQDPGLGLRLIYFSYDVKMKEKGDIPEGYSVSREKKERFSLILESASTNQTSMYLCASSLSSGALNTIYFGEGSWLTVV.

The V call is TRBV6-6, the J call TRBJ2-2; 7 bases agree with TRBD1. Germline loops: CDR1 MNHNY, CDR2 SVGAGI (reference sequence). The ends lost 7 bases at V and 4 bases at J; junction bases unmatched: 6. The CDR3 is made up of 14 amino acids. CDR3 sequence: CASTPQGSTGELFF. CDR3 DNA sequence: TGTGCCAGCACTCCACAGGGGTCCACCGGGGAGCTGTTTTTT.

V gene TRBV7-3 combines with J gene TRBJ1-1; D is undetermined. Germline assignment: CDR1 SGHTA and CDR2 FQGTGA. The V and J ends lost 2 bases and 1 base respectively, with 5 bases between them. CDR3 length equals 13 residues. The CDR3 coding sequence is TGTGCCAGCAGCTTACAGGAGAACACTGAAGCTTTCTTT. Translated, it gives CASSLQENTEAFF.

CDR3: CAWSAGVLQVPYGYTF. The CDR3 DNA reads as TGTGCCTGGAGTGCGGGGGTCTTACAGGTGCCCTATGGCTACACCTTC. The chain has TRBV30 and TRBJ1-2; TRBD1 is a possible D gene (5 bases). Looked up from germline, CDR1 is GTSNPN and CDR2 is SVGIG (reference sequence). CDR3 size: 16 residues. V was clipped by 1 base and J by 4 bases, with 19 bases between them.

V and J are TRBV7-9 and TRBJ2-1; D is possibly TRBD2 (5 bases). V was cut by 8 bases and J by 5 bases, with 13 bases left in between. Germline V gives CDR1 SEHNR, CDR2 FQNEAQ (reference sequence). The CDR3 runs to 13 residues. CDR3 DNA: TGTGCCAGCGATAGGACTCCCGACAATGAGCAGTTCTTC. Its protein product is CASDRTPDNEQFF.

The chain couples TRBV18 to TRBJ2-2; D gene ambiguous. The CDR3 is 16 amino acids. The V end was cut by 0 bases, the J end by 3 bases, with 11 bases between. The germline gives CDR1 KGHSH, CDR2 LQKENI. The chain's CDR3 is CASSPPAEAHTGELFF. The CDR3 nucleotides read TGTGCCAGCTCACCACCGGCTGAGGCCCACACCGGGGAGCTGTTTTTT.

This clone showed up just a few times. The chain combines TRBV5-4 with TRBJ2-5, with 7 bases fitting TRBD1. The V gene's germline CDR1 is SGHNT and CDR2 YYREEE (reference sequence). This CDR3 is built from 14 residues. The V and J ends lost 4 bases and 1 base, in that order; junction bases with no gene match: 4. The CDR3, as DNA: TGTGCCAGCAGCCCGGGACAGACCCAAGAGACCCAGTACTTC. This encodes CASSPGQTQETQYF.

The rearrangement links TRBV28 to TRBJ1-5; D is perhaps TRBD1 (6 bases). The CDR3 contains 16 residues. Per the germline V gene, CDR1 is MDHEN and CDR2 is SYDVKM. V was trimmed by 4 bases and J by 5 bases, leaving 18 bases between them. CDR3 DNA sequence: TGTGCCAGCAGTTCTCACGGGGGGGGCGCGGATCAGCCCCAGCATTTT. Protein sequence: CASSSHGGGADQPQHF.

The chain combines TRBV10-3 with TRBJ2-7; 7 bases are shared with TRBD1. Losses at the gene ends were 4 bases for V and 2 bases for J; bases not matched to a gene: 2. CDR1 and CDR2 from the germline V gene are ENHRY and SYGVKD. This CDR3 spans 13 amino acids. Here the CDR3 reads CAISGDRAYEQYF. The CDR3 DNA follows: TGTGCCATCAGTGGGGACAGAGCCTACGAGCAGTACTTC.

In this sample, this clone turned up a few times. The V gene is TRBV6-2 or TRBV6-3, the J gene TRBJ1-5; TRBD1 might be the D (6 bases). Germline-derived CDR1 and CDR2 are MNHEY and SVGEGT. The germline V and J ends were trimmed by 5 bases and 6 bases, with 14 bases remaining between them. This CDR3 contains 14 residues. The CDR3 here is CASSQNRAVQPQHF. CDR3 DNA: TGTGCCAGCAGTCAAAACAGGGCGGTTCAGCCCCAGCATTTT.